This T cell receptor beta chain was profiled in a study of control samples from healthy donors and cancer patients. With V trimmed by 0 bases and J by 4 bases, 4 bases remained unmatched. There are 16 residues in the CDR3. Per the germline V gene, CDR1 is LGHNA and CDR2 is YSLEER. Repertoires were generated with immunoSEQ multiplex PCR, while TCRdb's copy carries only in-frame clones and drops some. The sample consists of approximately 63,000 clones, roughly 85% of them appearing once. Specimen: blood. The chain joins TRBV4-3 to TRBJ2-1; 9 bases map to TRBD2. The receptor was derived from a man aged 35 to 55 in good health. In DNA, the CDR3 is TGCGCCAGCAGCCAAGATATAACTAGCGGGTACAATGAGCAGTTCTTC. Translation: CASSQDITSGYNEQFF.